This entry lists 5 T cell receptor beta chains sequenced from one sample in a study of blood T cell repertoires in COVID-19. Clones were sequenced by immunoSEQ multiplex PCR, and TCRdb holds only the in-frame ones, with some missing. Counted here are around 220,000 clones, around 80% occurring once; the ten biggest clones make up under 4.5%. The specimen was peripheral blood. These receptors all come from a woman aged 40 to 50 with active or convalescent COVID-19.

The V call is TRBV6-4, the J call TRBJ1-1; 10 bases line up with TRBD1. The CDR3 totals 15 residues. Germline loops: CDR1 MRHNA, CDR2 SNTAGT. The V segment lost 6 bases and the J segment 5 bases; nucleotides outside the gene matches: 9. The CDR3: CASSPRQGALTEAFF. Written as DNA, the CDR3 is TGTGCCAGCAGCCCCAGACAGGGGGCATTAACTGAAGCTTTCTTT.

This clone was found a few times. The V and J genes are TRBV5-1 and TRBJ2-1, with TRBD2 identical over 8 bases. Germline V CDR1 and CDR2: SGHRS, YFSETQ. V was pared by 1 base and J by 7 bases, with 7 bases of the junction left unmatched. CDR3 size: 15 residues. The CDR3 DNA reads TGCGCCAGCAGCTTGCAGGACTTAGCGGGGAATGAGCAGTTCTTC. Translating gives CASSLQDLAGNEQFF.

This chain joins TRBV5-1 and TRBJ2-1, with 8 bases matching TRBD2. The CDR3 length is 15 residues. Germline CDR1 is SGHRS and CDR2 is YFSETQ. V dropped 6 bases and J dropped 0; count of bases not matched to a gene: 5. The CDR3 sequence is CASIGGASSYNEQFF. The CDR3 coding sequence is TGCGCCAGCATCGGGGGGGCCAGCTCCTACAATGAGCAGTTCTTC.

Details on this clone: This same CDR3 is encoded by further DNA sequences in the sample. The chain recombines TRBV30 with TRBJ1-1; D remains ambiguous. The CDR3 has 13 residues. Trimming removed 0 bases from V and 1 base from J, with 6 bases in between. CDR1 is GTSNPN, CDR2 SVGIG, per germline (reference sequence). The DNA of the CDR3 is TGTGCCTGGAGTGTACGGAGGAACACTGAAGCTTTCTTT. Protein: CAWSVRRNTEAFF.

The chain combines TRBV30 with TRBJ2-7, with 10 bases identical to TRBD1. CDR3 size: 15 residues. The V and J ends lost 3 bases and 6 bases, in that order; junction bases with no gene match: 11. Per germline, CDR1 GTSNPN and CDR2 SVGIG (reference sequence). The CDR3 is CAWRGWGDRGSEQYF. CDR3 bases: TGTGCCTGGAGGGGATGGGGGGACAGGGGATCCGAGCAGTACTTC. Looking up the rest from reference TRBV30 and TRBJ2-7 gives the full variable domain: SQTIHQWPATLVQPVGSPLSLECTVEGTSNPNLYWYRQAAGRGLQLLFYSVGIGQISSEVPQNLSASRPQDRQFILSSKKLLLSDSGFYLCAWRGWGDRGSEQYFGPGTRLTVT.